This is a list of T cell receptor beta chains from one sample in a study of cytomegalovirus exposure and HLA in healthy donors. Measured with immunoSEQ multiplex PCR; TCRdb has only the in-frame clones, and not every one. The table lists 150,000 to 200,000 clones, roughly 76% of them singletons. The source material was PBMCs. These receptor sequences come from a woman between 18 and 30 years old in good health and CMV-seropositive. Both conserved end residues are part of each CDR3. The D gene is left open where the match is weak. Clone size is stated in some rows and not others, as once, few, many or a class when expanded.

>TRBD1|TRBJ2-3|-|TRBV6-5
TGTGCCAGCAGTTACCAGGGGGCTTCAGATACGCAGTATTTT
CASSYQGASDTQYF
>-|TRBJ1-5|-|TRBV7-9
TGTGCCAGCGGAACAGGGTCGGTGTCTAATCAGCCCCAGCATTTT
CASGTGSVSNQPQHF
>TRBD2|TRBJ2-1|-|TRBV6-4
TGTGCCAGCAGTGAACAGACTAGCGGGGGGGCCTACAATGAGCAGTTCTTC
CASSEQTSGGAYNEQFF
>TRBD1|TRBJ1-2|-|TRBV2
TGTGCCAGCAGCGTACAGGGGATGGTGGATGGCTACACCTTC
CASSVQGMVDGYTF
>-|TRBJ1-4|-|TRBV27
TGTGCCAGCAGTTTATGGAAGGGGGGGGCGGGTGAAAAACTGTTTTTT
CASSLWKGGAGEKLFF
>-|TRBJ2-1|few|TRBV6-1
TGTGCCAGCAGTGAGTCGGGGTCCTACAATGAGCAGTTCTTC
CASSESGSYNEQFF
>-|TRBJ2-7|-|TRBV25-1
TGTGCCAGCAGCGATCAGGGTCCCTACGAGCAGTACTTC
CASSDQGPYEQYF
>-|TRBJ1-2|-|TRBV6-5
TGTGCCAGCAGTCCCTCCCTCAGTCGTAGCTACACCTTC
CASSPSLSRSYTF
>TRBD1|TRBJ2-7|once|TRBV19
TGTGCCAGTAGTAGCACCGGGACAGGCTACGAGCAGTACTTC
CASSSTGTGYEQYF
>TRBD2|TRBJ2-3|-|TRBV4-3
TGCGCCAGCAGCCAAGATGGGGGGGCCCAGCGGGGGGGCCTACGTACGCAGTATTTT
CASSQDGGAQRGGLRTQYF
>TRBD2|TRBJ2-7|-|TRBV9
TGTGCCAGCAGCGGGACTAGCGGGGTAGCCGAGCAGTACTTC
CASSGTSGVAEQYF
>-|TRBJ1-1|-|TRBV4-1
TGCGCCAGCAGCTCCCGGACAGAAGAGGGGCGGGGGATCTTT
CASSSRTEEGRGIF
>-|TRBJ2-2|-|TRBV7-9
TGTGCCGGATCAATCGTTGGCGGCACCGGGGAGCTGTTTTTT
CAGSIVGGTGELFF
>TRBD1|TRBJ2-5|-|TRBV7-7
TGTGCCAGCAGCTTAGGGACAGGGGGTAGGGAGACCCAGTACTTC
CASSLGTGGRETQYF
>TRBD2|TRBJ2-1|-|TRBV9
TGTGCCAGCAGCGTAGTACTAGCGGGGGGGATTGATGAGCAGTTCTTC
CASSVVLAGGIDEQFF
>TRBD1|TRBJ2-7|-|TRBV11-2
TGTGCCAGCAGCCCCCGGACAGGGGGCGACGAGCAGTACTTC
CASSPRTGGDEQYF
>-|TRBJ1-2|-|TRBV30
TGTGCCTGGTCCTCTAACTATGGCTACACCTTC
CAWSSNYGYTF
>-|TRBJ1-1|-|TRBV15
TGTGCCACCAGCAGAGAAGGGATCGGGACTCTATTTGAAGCTTTCTTT
CATSREGIGTLFEAFF
>-|TRBJ2-2|-|TRBV2
TGTGCCAGCGGGGCAGGGATTACCGGGGAGCTGTTTTTT
CASGAGITGELFF
>-|TRBJ1-2|-|TRBV7-2
TGTGCCAGCAGCTTAGACTCAGGGTACGGCTACACCTTC
CASSLDSGYGYTF
>-|TRBJ1-5|-|TRBV7-9
TGTGCCAGCAGCCAAACAGGGAATCAGCCCCAGCATTTT
CASSQTGNQPQHF
>TRBD1|TRBJ1-4|-|TRBV28
TGTGCCAGCAGTTTGGGCCGACAGGGACCTAATGAAAAACTGTTTTTT
CASSLGRQGPNEKLFF
>-|TRBJ2-7|-|TRBV2
TGTGCCAGTAAAGGGGTCGGCTACTACGAGCAGTACTTC
CASKGVGYYEQYF
>TRBD1|TRBJ2-7|-|TRBV18
TGTGCCAGCTCACCACTACGGGACAGGGGCCCCTTCGGCGGGCAGTACTTC
CASSPLRDRGPFGGQYF
>TRBD1|TRBJ2-5|-|TRBV25-1
TGTGCCAGCAGTTTCAACAGGGGATGGGGAGAGACCCAGTACTTC
CASSFNRGWGETQYF
>-|TRBJ1-1|-|TRBV9
TGTGCCAGCAGCGTAGAGCAGGGGTCAGGGCCGAACACTGAAGCTTTCTTT
CASSVEQGSGPNTEAFF
>TRBD1|TRBJ1-1|-|TRBV30
TGTGCCTTGACAGGGCTAAGAATGAACACTGAAGCTTTCTTT
CALTGLRMNTEAFF
>-|TRBJ2-7|few|TRBV5-1
TGCGCCAGCAGCTTGACATTGGACGAGCAGTACTTC
CASSLTLDEQYF
>-|TRBJ1-4|once|TRBV15
TGTGCCACCAGCAGTCGTCGCAGCGTTAATGAAAAACTGTTTTTT
CATSSRRSVNEKLFF
>TRBD1|TRBJ1-2|-|TRBV7-9
TGTGCCAGCAGCTACCTCGCGACAGGGGCGAACTATGGCTACACCTTC
CASSYLATGANYGYTF
>-|TRBJ1-6|-|TRBV5-1
TGCGCCAGCAGCCTAGTCCGCCAGGGGCTACAGCGGGGGCTCGAATCACCCCTCCACTTT
CASSLVRQGLQRGLESPLHF
>-|TRBJ1-3|once|TRBV30
TGTGCCTGGAGTCGGGGCTCTGGAAACACCATATATTTT
CAWSRGSGNTIYF
>TRBD2|TRBJ2-5|-|TRBV5-4
TGTGCCAGCAGCTTGGAGCTAGCGGGGGGGCAAGAGACCCAGTACTTC
CASSLELAGGQETQYF
>TRBD1|TRBJ1-1|-|TRBV6-1
TGTGCCAGCAGTGCCCTAGACAGGGCCGGAACTGAAGCTTTCTTT
CASSALDRAGTEAFF
>TRBD2|TRBJ2-3|-|TRBV10-3
TGTGCCATCAGGACCACTAGCGGGCCAGATACGCAGTATTTT
CAIRTTSGPDTQYF
>-|TRBJ1-2|-|TRBV15
TGTGCCACCAGCAGAGTAATGGGGGCTCCTGGCTACACCTTC
CATSRVMGAPGYTF
>TRBD1|TRBJ2-1|few|TRBV6-5
TGTGCCAGCAGTTCGAACGACAGGGGGCTGGTCGATGAGCAGTTCTTC
CASSSNDRGLVDEQFF
>-|TRBJ1-2|-|TRBV19
TGTGCCAGCCAATCCCTCGCCTCAGGAGGTTATGGCTACACCTTC
CASQSLASGGYGYTF
>TRBD1|TRBJ1-1|-|TRBV7-2
TGTGCCAGCAGCTGGGGGACAGGCCTGTGGGAAGCTTTCTTT
CASSWGTGLWEAFF
>-|TRBJ1-5|-|TRBV5-1
TGCGCCAGCAGCTTGGAGATCGGGGGGCCCCAGCATTTT
CASSLEIGGPQHF
>TRBD1|TRBJ1-5|-|TRBV7-8
TGTGCCAGCACCATCCTCAGGAGGGACAGGGAGTTTTTGGGCAATCAGCCCCAGCATTTT
CASTILRRDREFLGNQPQHF
>-|TRBJ2-5|-|TRBV6-6
TGTGCCAGCAGTTACGGGCCGGCTAGCGAGGGGACCCAGTACTTC
CASSYGPASEGTQYF
>-|TRBJ1-2|-|TRBV7-2
TGTGCCAGCAGCCCACTGGGGGGCTATGGCTACACCTTC
CASSPLGGYGYTF
>-|TRBJ2-7|-|TRBV27
TGTGCCAGCAGTTACGCAGTCTGGTACGAGCAGTACTTC
CASSYAVWYEQYF
>-|TRBJ1-5|-|TRBV19
TGTGCCAGTAGTATCGTCAGGGTAGATCAGCCCCAGCATTTT
CASSIVRVDQPQHF
>-|TRBJ2-3|-|TRBV11-3
TGTGCCAGCAGCTTAGGTCCTAGCACAGATACGCAGTATTTT
CASSLGPSTDTQYF
>TRBD1|TRBJ1-2|-|TRBV6-5
TGTGCCAGCAGCCGAAAGACAGGGGACTATGGCTACACCTTC
CASSRKTGDYGYTF
>-|TRBJ2-7|once|TRBV5-6
TGTGCCAGCAGCCCCAGGACTGCCTCCTACGAGCAGTACTTC
CASSPRTASYEQYF
>TRBD1|TRBJ2-4|-|TRBV15
TGTGCCACCCGACAGGGAACGAACATTCAGTACTTC
CATRQGTNIQYF
>TRBD1|TRBJ2-3|-|TRBV28
TGTGCCAGCAGTGACCCGACAGGGGGCTCCACAGATACGCAGTATTTT
CASSDPTGGSTDTQYF